This TCR beta chain emerged from a study of OX40 agonist ivuxolimab in advanced cancers. Germline V gene data show CDR1 as SGHDT and CDR2 as YYEEEE. There are 15 residues in the CDR3. The V gene lost 5 bases and the J gene lost 3 bases, with 15 bases spanning the gap. The sample holds a few counts of this clone. TCRdb keeps only in-frame clones here, not all; method: immunoSEQ multiplex PCR. Of around 94,000 clones in the sample, 70% to 90% were seen once. This TCR was recovered from an adult with an advanced solid tumor such as melanoma, head and neck, liver or kidney cancer. This sample comprised CD4+ or CD8+ T cells sorted from blood, obtained in a trial of the OX40 agonist ivuxolimab. This chain joins TRBV5-6 and TRBJ2-1; either TRBD1 or TRBD2 may fit D (5 bases each). The CDR3, as DNA: TGTGCCAGCAGTCATCGGGGCGGAGTCTACAATGAGCAGTTCTTC. This encodes CASSHRGGVYNEQFF.